Included here is one TCR beta chain sequence, with context. The data belong to a study of blood T cell repertoires in COVID-19. The wider study: Sample material is recorded as cDNA or gDNA derived from T cells, B-cell-depleted T cells, or PBMCs.

Libraries were prepared by immunoSEQ multiplex PCR; TCRdb keeps only in-frame clonotypes and omits some of them. The profile shows about 220,000 clones, roughly 84% of them singletons. This CDR3 contains 17 residues. The V end was cut by 4 bases, the J end by 8 bases, with 26 bases between. Germline CDR1 reads LGHDT; CDR2 reads YNNKEL (reference sequence). The V gene is TRBV3-1 (or the pseudogene TRBV3-2), the J gene TRBJ2-5; D is possibly TRBD2 (5 bases). The sample consisted of peripheral blood. This TCR derives from a young woman who had recovered from COVID-19. This CDR3 is CASSLERADRTKRTQYF. The DNA for the CDR3 is TGTGCCAGCAGCCTAGAGAGGGCAGACCGAACCAAGAGAACCCAGTACTTC.